This TCR beta chain was identified during a study of blood T cell repertoires in COVID-19. Overall study: The analysed material was cDNA or gDNA that came from T cells, B-cell-depleted T cells, or PBMCs.

Sequencing used immunoSEQ multiplex PCR; TCRdb keeps in-frame clones, though not all of them. The table records over 75,000 clones, roughly 84% of them present only once. CDR3 length: 14 residues. CDR1 and CDR2 from the germline V gene are SGDLS and YYNGEE. Trimming took off 4 bases at V and 5 bases at J, with 13 bases between the two ends. The TCR comes from an elderly woman with acute or convalescent COVID-19. The J gene is TRBJ1-3, the V gene TRBV9; D not certain. Sequencing was carried out using peripheral blood. The CDR3 protein is CASSKPGGRNTIYF. The CDR3 DNA sequence: TGTGCCAGCAGCAAACCGGGAGGTAGAAACACCATATATTTT.